This T cell receptor (beta chain) was documented in a study of T cells after yellow fever vaccination. With 6 bases clipped from V and 6 bases from J, the junction kept 6 bases outside the gene matches. The CDR3 spans 13 residues. Germline V gives CDR1 MGHDK, CDR2 SYGVNS. They built TCR cDNA with 5'RACE template switching, a step that put in a universal primer site and UMIs. Each CDR3 protein is one row after TCRdb ran MiXCR on the 5' RACE reads. Counted here are about 160,000 distinct CDR3 sequences, roughly 8.8% occurring once; the ten biggest clones make up under 40%. The sample holds a few counts of this clonotype.

This sequence was found in a man younger than 35 who received the YFV17D yellow fever vaccine. The rearrangement joins TRBV25-1 to TRBJ1-1; 8 bases line up with TRBD1. Material: CD8+ T cells sorted from PBMCs, obtained 45 days after the yellow fever booster vaccination. CDR3 DNA sequence: TGTGCCAGCAGAGCAGGGGGCGCCTCTGAAGCTTTCTTT. Protein sequence: CASRAGGASEAFF.